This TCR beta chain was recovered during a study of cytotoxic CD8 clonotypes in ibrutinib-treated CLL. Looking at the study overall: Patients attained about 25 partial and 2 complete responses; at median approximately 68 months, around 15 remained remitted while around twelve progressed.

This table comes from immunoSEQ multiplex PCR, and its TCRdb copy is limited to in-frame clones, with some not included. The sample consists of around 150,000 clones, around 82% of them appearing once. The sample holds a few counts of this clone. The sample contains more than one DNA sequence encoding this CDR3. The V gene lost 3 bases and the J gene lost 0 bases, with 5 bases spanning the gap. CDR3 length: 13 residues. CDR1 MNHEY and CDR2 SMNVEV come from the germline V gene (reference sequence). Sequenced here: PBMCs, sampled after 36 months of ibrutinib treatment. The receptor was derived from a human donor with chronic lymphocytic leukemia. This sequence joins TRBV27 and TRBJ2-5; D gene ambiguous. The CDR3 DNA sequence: TGTGCCAGCAGTTTGTTGTACCAAGAGACCCAGTACTTC. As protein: CASSLLYQETQYF.